This T cell receptor beta chain is from a study of T cells after yellow fever vaccination. The sample holds a few counts of this clonotype. The target antigen is unknown. The CDR3 has 13 residues. Germline-derived CDR1 and CDR2 are SGHRS and YFSETQ. V dropped 2 bases and J dropped 4 bases, with 9 bases sitting between them. In making TCR cDNA, 5'RACE template switching added a universal primer site and UMIs to it. Each CDR3 protein gets one entry after TCRdb re-called the 5' RACE reads with MiXCR. The sample records approximately 300,000 distinct CDR3 sequences, approximately 11% being singletons. Study-level findings and limits: Only a small proportion of the clonotypes turned up in both the CD4 and the CD8 compartments, likely arising from convergent recombination. Most clones from primary vaccination were detected again post-booster (roughly 96% CD4, 88% CD8). Contaminating bulk clonotypes could be abundant in FACS-sorted repertoires.

V and J are TRBV5-1 and TRBJ1-1; D is uncertain. Sequenced material: CD4+ T cells sorted from PBMCs, taken 45 days after the yellow fever booster vaccination. This TCR derives from a man aged 18 to 30 who received the YFV17D yellow fever vaccine. CDR3 amino acids: CASSFGMGTEAFF. The CDR3 nucleotides are TGCGCCAGCAGCTTTGGGATGGGCACTGAAGCTTTCTTT.